A single sample gave rise to the 22 T cell receptor beta chains below, sequenced in a study of post-analysis software for immune sequencing data. These receptors lack a known antigen. Unique molecular identifiers tagged the TCR beta cDNA libraries. TCRdb used MiXCR to reprocess the PCR reads, holding one entry per CDR3 protein. The table includes 820,000 or so distinct CDR3 sequences, about 57% detected once. Study conclusions and caveats: Elevated frequency relative to controls characterized 4 or 5 TRBV segments in patients, TRBV5-6, TRBV5-1 and TRBV20-1 among them.

Sequenced material: blood. Receptors were obtained from a girl between 5 and 17 years old with multiple sclerosis.

Note on this clonotype: One end of the junction is discordant with germline, which a read error may explain. The chain is built from TRBV15 and TRBJ2-3; D ambiguous. The CDR3 covers 14 residues. CDR1 LNHNV and CDR2 YYDKDF come from the germline V gene (reference sequence). The CDR3 protein is CATCSYGSTDTQYF. The CDR3, as DNA: TGTGCCACCTGCAGTTATGGGAGCACAGATACGCAGTATTTT.

The count of this clonotype is one. The chain joins TRBV5-1 to TRBJ1-1, with D maybe TRBD1 (6 bases). The CDR3 loop spans 15 amino acids. In germline, CDR1 is SGHRS, CDR2 YFSETQ. V gave up 0 bases and J gave up 3 bases, with 12 bases separating them. The CDR3 here is CASSLGQARDTEAFF. The CDR3 DNA sequence: TGCGCCAGCAGCTTGGGACAGGCCCGGGACACTGAAGCTTTCTTT. Complete variable domain (other parts from reference TRBV5-1 and TRBJ1-1): KAGVTQTPRYLIKTRGQQVTLSCSPISGHRSVSWYQQTPGQGLQFLFEYFSETQRNKGNFPGRFSGRQFSNSRSEMNVSTLELGDSALYLCASSLGQARDTEAFFGQGTRLTVV.

This clonotype was seen a few times. The chain recombines TRBV12-1 with TRBJ2-1; TRBD1, the table's D call, lacks a check against the DNA. TRBV12-1 is classified as a pseudogene. The CDR3 spans 17 residues. In DNA form, the CDR3 reads TGTGCCAGCAGCTTTGCCAGGGGGGTTCCCTCCTACAATGAGCAGTTCTTC. Translation: CASSFARGVPSYNEQFF.

This rearrangement joins TRBV7-9 to TRBJ2-3; 14 bases fit TRBD2. After removal of 5 bases from V and 0 bases from J, the junction contained 7 bases not matched to a gene. The CDR3 consists of 18 residues. Germline CDR1 SEHNR, CDR2 FQNEAQ (reference sequence). DNA of the CDR3: TGTGCCAGCAGCATAAGACTAGCGGGAGGGCCTAGCACAGATACGCAGTATTTT. Translating gives CASSIRLAGGPSTDTQYF.

The CDR3 DNA is TGTGCCAGCAGCTTAGATTCGGGGACAGGAATTGGGAACACTGAAGCTTTCTTT. Its protein product is CASSLDSGTGIGNTEAFF. The rearrangement links TRBV7-6 to TRBJ1-1, with TRBD1 matching 8 bases. Germline trimming cut 1 base from V and 1 base from J; bases unmatched to any gene: 11. The CDR3 spans 18 residues. Looked up from germline, CDR1 is SGHVS and CDR2 is FNYEAQ.

The chain has TRBV29-1 and TRBJ1-2; no firm D call. The CDR3 spans 15 residues. V was clipped by 0 bases and J by 2 bases, with 13 bases between them. The germline CDR1 and CDR2 sequences are SQVTM and ANQGSEA. This CDR3 is CSVEDRGEANYGYTF. In nucleotides, the CDR3 is TGCAGCGTTGAAGATCGGGGAGAGGCGAACTATGGCTACACCTTC.

The J gene is TRBJ2-6, the V gene TRBV10-3; D is possibly TRBD1 or TRBD2 (5 bases each). V lost 2 bases and J lost 2, with 7 bases in between. The CDR3 contains 15 residues. CDR1 ENHRY and CDR2 SYGVKD come from the germline V gene. The DNA for the CDR3 is TGTGCCATCAGTGAGGGGGGAGCTGGGGCCAACGTCCTGACTTTC. Translating gives CAISEGGAGANVLTF.

The CDR3 sequence is CSTRRSTYNEQFF. CDR3 bases: TGCAGTACCCGGAGGAGTACCTACAATGAGCAGTTCTTC. J is TRBJ2-1 and V is TRBV20-1; weak D call: TRBD2 (5 bases). Germline lookup yields CDR1 DFQATT and CDR2 SNEGSKA (reference sequence). Trimming shortened V by 8 bases and J by 2 bases, and 13 bases separated the two germline ends. This CDR3 contains 13 residues.

The gene calls are TRBV6-5 and TRBJ2-1; 10 positions match TRBD2. With 2 bases clipped from V and 6 bases from J, the junction kept 4 bases outside the gene matches. This CDR3 spans 15 amino acids. Germline lookup yields CDR1 MNHEY and CDR2 SVGAGI. The CDR3 DNA sequence: TGTGCCAGCAGTTACCAGCGGGAGGGCCCCAATGAGCAGTTCTTC. Protein product: CASSYQREGPNEQFF.

The chain employs TRBV29-1 and TRBJ2-7, with D uncertain. The J call may be in error: the DNA end matches TRBJ2-5 better. Germline CDR1 and CDR2: SQVTM and ANQGSEA. The CDR3 runs to 12 residues. The CDR3 is CSGGFQAETQYF. CDR3 sequence (DNA): TGCAGCGGTGGCTTTCAGGCAGAGACCCAGTACTTC.

The J gene is TRBJ1-2, the V gene TRBV7-9; 10 bases match TRBD1. CDR1 and CDR2 (germline): SEHNR, FQNEAQ (reference sequence). The CDR3 has 14 residues. Losses at the gene ends were 5 bases for V and 4 bases for J; bases not matched to a gene: 4. CDR3 in amino acids: CASSPGTGAYGYTF. Here the CDR3 DNA reads TGTGCCAGCAGCCCTGGGACAGGGGCCTATGGCTACACCTTC.

V usage is TRBV20-1 and J usage is TRBJ1-5; possible D gene TRBD1, 5 bases. CDR3 size: 11 residues. Trimming removed 3 bases from V and 7 bases from J, with 7 bases in between. CDR1 is DFQATT, CDR2 SNEGSKA, per germline (reference sequence). The CDR3 reads CSARQGQPQHF. The CDR3 DNA follows: TGCAGTGCTAGGCAGGGCCAGCCCCAGCATTTT.

The J gene is TRBJ2-5, the V gene TRBV28, with TRBD1 matching over 7 bases. The CDR3 loop spans 13 amino acids. CDR1 MDHEN and CDR2 SYDVKM come from the germline V gene. The junction had 4 bases not matched to a gene; V was cut back by 7 bases and J by 2 bases. Written as DNA, the CDR3 is TGTGCCAGCACCGAGGGACAGCAAGAGACCCAGTACTTC. It specifies CASTEGQQETQYF.

The V gene is TRBV5-6, the J gene TRBJ2-6, with D possibly TRBD1 on 6 matching bases. This CDR3 is built from 14 residues. Trimming took off 3 bases at V and 2 bases at J, with 6 bases between the two ends. CDR1 and CDR2 from the germline V gene are SGHDT and YYEEEE. Here the CDR3 DNA reads TGTGCCAGCAGCTGGGGGCCTGGGGCCAACGTCCTGACTTTC. Translating it yields CASSWGPGANVLTF.

CDR3 DNA: TGTGCCAGCAGCTCTGGGACAGGGGCGATGAGAACTAATGAAAAACTGTTTTTT. It specifies CASSSGTGAMRTNEKLFF. The chain employs TRBV7-2 and TRBJ1-4, with 10 positions matching TRBD1. With 4 bases clipped from V and 1 base from J, the junction kept 9 bases outside the gene matches. Germline V gene sequence: CDR1 SGHTA, CDR2 FQGNSA. This CDR3 region has 18 residues.

The rearrangement uses TRBV7-2 and TRBJ2-1; 14 nucleotides match TRBD2. V lost 4 bases to trimming and J lost 7 bases; unmatched junction nucleotides: 9. The germline V gene encodes CDR1 SGHTA and CDR2 FQGNSA. The CDR3 runs to 17 residues. This chain's CDR3 is CASSSTSGGARRNEQFF. For the CDR3, the DNA is TGTGCCAGCAGCTCGACTAGCGGGGGGGCCCGTAGGAATGAGCAGTTCTTC.

This chain links TRBV5-1 with TRBJ2-2; D is possibly TRBD1 (5 bases). The CDR3 totals 13 residues. Trimming cost V 9 bases and J 1 base, with 10 bases left between them. Germline CDR1 and CDR2: SGHRS and YFSETQ. The CDR3 region has the DNA TGCGCCACCCCCAGGGAGAACACCGGGGAGCTGTTTTTT. Translating it yields CATPRENTGELFF.

The chain has TRBV15 and TRBJ1-6; D possibly corresponds to TRBD1 (6 bases). This CDR3 is built from 14 residues. Germline V gene data show CDR1 as LNHNV and CDR2 as YYDKDF (reference sequence). Trimming took off 5 bases at V and 9 bases at J, with 14 bases between the two ends. CDR3 loop: CATSPRRGSSPLHF. DNA for the CDR3: TGTGCCACCAGCCCTCGGAGGGGGAGTTCACCCCTCCACTTT. The full variable domain, with the rest looked up from reference TRBV15 and TRBJ1-6, is DAMVIQNPRYQVTQFGKPVTLSCSQTLNHNVMYWYQQKSSQAPKLLFHYYDKDFNNEADTPDNFQSRRPNTSFCFLDIRSPGLGDTAMYLCATSPRRGSSPLHFGNGTRLTVT.

This clonotype was seen a handful of times. The genes are TRBV7-3 and TRBJ2-2; D is undetermined. There are 15 residues in the CDR3. Trimming shortened V by 5 bases and J by 7 bases, and 17 bases separated the two germline ends. Per the germline V gene, CDR1 is SGHTA and CDR2 is FQGTGA. CDR3 coding DNA: TGTGCCAGCAGCCCGCAAAGATTGGACGGCGGGGAGCTGTTTTTT. This gives the protein CASSPQRLDGGELFF.

This sequence joins TRBV11-3 and TRBJ2-1; D uncertain. Germline CDR1 is SGHNT and CDR2 is YENEEA. The CDR3 totals 13 residues. Trimming removed 4 bases at V and 0 bases at J, with 4 bases between. The CDR3 region has the DNA TGTGCCAGCAGCTCGCCCTCCTACAATGAGCAGTTCTTC. Its protein product is CASSSPSYNEQFF.

The chain has TRBV4-2 and TRBJ2-5; D tentatively reads TRBD1 or TRBD2 (6 bases each). Deletions cut 0 bases from V and 6 bases from J, with 14 bases between. This CDR3 has 15 residues. From germline, CDR1 is LGHNA and CDR2 YNFKEQ. CDR3 residues: CASSQDLGGGKTQYF. CDR3 DNA sequence: TGTGCCAGCAGCCAAGATCTTGGAGGGGGAAAGACCCAGTACTTC.

CDR3 region: CASTRVGGLAKNIQYF. CDR3 DNA sequence: TGTGCCAGCACCCGCGTGGGAGGACTAGCCAAAAACATTCAGTACTTC. The chain recombines TRBV28 with TRBJ2-4; D is possibly TRBD2 (6 bases). V shed 7 bases and J shed 0 bases, with 16 bases lying between them. The CDR3 is 16 residues long. Germline loops: CDR1 MDHEN, CDR2 SYDVKM.